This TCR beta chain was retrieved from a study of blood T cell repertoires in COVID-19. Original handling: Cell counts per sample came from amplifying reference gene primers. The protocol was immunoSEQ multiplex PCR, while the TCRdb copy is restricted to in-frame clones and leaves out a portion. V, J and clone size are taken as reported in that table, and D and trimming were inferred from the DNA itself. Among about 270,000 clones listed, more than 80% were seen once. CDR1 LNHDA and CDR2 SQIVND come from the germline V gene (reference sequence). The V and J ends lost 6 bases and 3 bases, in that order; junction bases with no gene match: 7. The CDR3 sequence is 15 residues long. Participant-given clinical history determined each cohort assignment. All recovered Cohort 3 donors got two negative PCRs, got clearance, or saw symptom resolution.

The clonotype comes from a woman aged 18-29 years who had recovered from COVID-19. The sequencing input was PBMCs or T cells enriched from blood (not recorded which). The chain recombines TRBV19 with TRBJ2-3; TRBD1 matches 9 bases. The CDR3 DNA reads TGTGCCAGTAGAAGGTGGGGACAGGGTACAGATACGCAGTATTTT. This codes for CASRRWGQGTDTQYF.